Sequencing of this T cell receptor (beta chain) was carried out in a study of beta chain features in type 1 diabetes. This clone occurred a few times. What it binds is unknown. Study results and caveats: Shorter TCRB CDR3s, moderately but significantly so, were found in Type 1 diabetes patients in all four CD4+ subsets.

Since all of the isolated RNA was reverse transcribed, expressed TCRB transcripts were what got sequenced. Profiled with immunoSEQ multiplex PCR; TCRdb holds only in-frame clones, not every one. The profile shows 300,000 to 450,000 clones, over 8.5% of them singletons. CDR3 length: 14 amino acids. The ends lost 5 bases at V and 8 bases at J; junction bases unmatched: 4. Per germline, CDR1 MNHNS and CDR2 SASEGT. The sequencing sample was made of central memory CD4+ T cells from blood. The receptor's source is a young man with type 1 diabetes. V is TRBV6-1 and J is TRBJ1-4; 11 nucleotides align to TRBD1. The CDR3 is CASSLGTGGEKLFF. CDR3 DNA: TGTGCCAGCAGTCTCGGGACAGGGGGGGAAAAACTGTTTTTT.